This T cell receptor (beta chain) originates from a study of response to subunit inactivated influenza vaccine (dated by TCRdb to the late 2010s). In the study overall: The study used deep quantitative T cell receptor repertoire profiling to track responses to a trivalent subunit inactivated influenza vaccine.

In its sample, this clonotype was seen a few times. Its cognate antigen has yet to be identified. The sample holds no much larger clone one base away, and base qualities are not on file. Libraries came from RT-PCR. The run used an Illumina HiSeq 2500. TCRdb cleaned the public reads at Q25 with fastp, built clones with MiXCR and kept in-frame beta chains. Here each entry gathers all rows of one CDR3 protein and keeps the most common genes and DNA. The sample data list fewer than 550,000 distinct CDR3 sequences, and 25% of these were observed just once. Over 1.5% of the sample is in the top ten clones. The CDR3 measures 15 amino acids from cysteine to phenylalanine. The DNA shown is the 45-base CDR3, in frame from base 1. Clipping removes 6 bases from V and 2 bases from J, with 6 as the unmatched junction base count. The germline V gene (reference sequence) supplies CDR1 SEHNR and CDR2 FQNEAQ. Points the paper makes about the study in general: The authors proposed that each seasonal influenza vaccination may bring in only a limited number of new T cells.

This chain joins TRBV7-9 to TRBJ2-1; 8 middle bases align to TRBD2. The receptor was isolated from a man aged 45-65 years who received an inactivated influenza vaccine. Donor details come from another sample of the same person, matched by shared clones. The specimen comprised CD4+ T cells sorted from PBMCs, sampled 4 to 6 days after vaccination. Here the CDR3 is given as CASSFLAGAYNEQFF. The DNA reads TGTGCCAGCAGTTTCCTAGCGGGCGCCTACAATGAGCAGTTCTTC.